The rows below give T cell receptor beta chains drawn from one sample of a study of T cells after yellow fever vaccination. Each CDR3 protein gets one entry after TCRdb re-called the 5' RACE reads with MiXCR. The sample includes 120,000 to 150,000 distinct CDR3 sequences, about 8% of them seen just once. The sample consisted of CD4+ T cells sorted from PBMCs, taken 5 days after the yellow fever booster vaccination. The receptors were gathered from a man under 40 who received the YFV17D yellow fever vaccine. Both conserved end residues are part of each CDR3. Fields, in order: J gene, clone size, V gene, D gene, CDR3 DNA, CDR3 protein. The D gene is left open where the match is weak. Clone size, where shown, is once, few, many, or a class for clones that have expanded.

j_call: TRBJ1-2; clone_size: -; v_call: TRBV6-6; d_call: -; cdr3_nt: TGTGCCAGCAGTTACTCGGGTGACTATGGCTACACCTTC; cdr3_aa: CASSYSGDYGYTF
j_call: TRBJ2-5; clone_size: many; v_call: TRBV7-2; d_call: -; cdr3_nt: TGTGCCAGCAGCCCGAACCGGAAGACCCAGTACTTC; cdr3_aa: CASSPNRKTQYF
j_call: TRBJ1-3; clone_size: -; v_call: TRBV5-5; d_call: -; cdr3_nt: TGTGCCAGCAGCACCCAGGGGAATTCTGGAAACACCATATATTTT; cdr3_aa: CASSTQGNSGNTIYF
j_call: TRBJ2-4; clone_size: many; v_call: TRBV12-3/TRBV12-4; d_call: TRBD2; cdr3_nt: TGTGCCAGCCAGCCCGAGGGGGGGCTGGCGGGAGGCACCAAAAACATTCAGTACTTC; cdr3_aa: CASQPEGGLAGGTKNIQYF
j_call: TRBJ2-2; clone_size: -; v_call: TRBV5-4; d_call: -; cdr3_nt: TGTGCCAGCAGCCCGCGGCCGGGGGAAGACACCGGGGAGCTGTTTTTT; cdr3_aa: CASSPRPGEDTGELFF
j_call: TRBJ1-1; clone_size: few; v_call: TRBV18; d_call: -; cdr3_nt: TGTGCCAGCTCGCTCGGGACGGCCCGAAAAGAAGCTTTCTTT; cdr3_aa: CASSLGTARKEAFF
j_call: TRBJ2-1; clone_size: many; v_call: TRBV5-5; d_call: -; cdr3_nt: TGTGCCAGCAGCTTGGAGCAGTACAATGAGCAGTTCTTC; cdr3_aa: CASSLEQYNEQFF
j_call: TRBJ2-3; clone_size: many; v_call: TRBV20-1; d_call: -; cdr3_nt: TGCAGTGCTAGGCTAGCGAGGTATAGCACAGATACGCAGTATTTT; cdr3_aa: CSARLARYSTDTQYF
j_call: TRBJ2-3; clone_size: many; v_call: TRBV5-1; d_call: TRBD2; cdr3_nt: TGCGCCAGCAGCTCAAGCGGGAGGGGATACACAGATACGCAGTATTTT; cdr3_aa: CASSSSGRGYTDTQYF
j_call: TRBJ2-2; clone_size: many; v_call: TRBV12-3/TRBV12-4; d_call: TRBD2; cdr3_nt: TGTGCCAGCACCCGGACTAGCGACGGGGAGCTGTTTTTT; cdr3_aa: CASTRTSDGELFF
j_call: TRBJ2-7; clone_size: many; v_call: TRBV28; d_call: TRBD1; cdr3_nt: TGTGCCAGCAGACCGGGACAGGGGTACGAGCAGTACTTC; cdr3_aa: CASRPGQGYEQYF
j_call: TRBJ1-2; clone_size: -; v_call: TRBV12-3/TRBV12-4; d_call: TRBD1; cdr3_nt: TGTGCCAGCAGTTGGGGAGGAGGGGGCTTTGGCTACACCTTC; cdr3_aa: CASSWGGGGFGYTF
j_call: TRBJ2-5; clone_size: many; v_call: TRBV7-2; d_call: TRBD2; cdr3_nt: TGTGCCAGCAGCCGGACTAGCGGGAGGCCTCAAGAGACCCAGTACTTC; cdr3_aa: CASSRTSGRPQETQYF
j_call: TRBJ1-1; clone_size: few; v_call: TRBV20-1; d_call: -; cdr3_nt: TGCAGTGCTAACGCCGTGGTAGGGAACACTGAAGCTTTCTTT; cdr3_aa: CSANAVVGNTEAFF
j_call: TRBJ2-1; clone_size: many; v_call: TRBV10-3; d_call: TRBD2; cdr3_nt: TGTGCCATCAGGTCGGCTAGCGGGAGTGGGGGCAATGAGCAGTTCTTC; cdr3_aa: CAIRSASGSGGNEQFF
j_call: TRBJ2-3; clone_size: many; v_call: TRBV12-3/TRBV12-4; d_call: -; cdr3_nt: TGTGCCAGCAGTTTAATGCCTAGCACAGATACGCAGTATTTT; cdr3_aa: CASSLMPSTDTQYF
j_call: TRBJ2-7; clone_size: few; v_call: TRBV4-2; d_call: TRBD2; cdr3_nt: TGTGCCAGCAGGCCTATAGCGGGAGGGCGCGAGCAGTACTTC; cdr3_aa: CASRPIAGGREQYF
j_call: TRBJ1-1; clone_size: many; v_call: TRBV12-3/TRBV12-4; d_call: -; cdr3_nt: TGTGCCAGCACCCGGGCCCGCCTGGCTTTCTTT; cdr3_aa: CASTRARLAFF
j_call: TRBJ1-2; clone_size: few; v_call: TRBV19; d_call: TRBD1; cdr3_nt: TGTGCCAGTAGTACGACAGGGGGCTTCAGCTATGGCTACACCTTC; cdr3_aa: CASSTTGGFSYGYTF
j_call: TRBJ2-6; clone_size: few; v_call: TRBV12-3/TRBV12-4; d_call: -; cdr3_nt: TGTGCCAGCAGAGTAGGGATCAGGGTGATAGCTGGGGCCAACGTCCTGACTTTC; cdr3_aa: CASRVGIRVIAGANVLTF
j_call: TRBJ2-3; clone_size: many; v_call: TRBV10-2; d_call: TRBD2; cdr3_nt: TGCGCCAGCAGTGAGAGGGCTAGCGGGAGGACAGATACGCAGTATTTT; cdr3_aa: CASSERASGRTDTQYF
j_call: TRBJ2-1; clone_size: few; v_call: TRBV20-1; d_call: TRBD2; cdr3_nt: TGCAGTGCTAGTGGGGCTAGCGGGAGGCCAAACAATGAGCAGTTCTTC; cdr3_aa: CSASGASGRPNNEQFF
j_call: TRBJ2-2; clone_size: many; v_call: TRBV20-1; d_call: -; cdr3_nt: TGCAGTGCCATGAGGTCTTCGTCCGGGGAGCTGTTTTTT; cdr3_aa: CSAMRSSSGELFF
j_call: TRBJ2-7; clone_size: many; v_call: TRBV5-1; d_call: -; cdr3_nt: TGCGCCAGTTCCTTCTCGCCCTACGAGCAGTACTTC; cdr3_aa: CASSFSPYEQYF
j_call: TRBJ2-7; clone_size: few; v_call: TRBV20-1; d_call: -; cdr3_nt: TGCAGTGCTAGAGATCGACAAAGGTCGGGGTCCTACGAGCAGTACTTC; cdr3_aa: CSARDRQRSGSYEQYF
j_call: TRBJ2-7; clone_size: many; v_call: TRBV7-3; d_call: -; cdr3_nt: TGTGCCAGCAGCTTAAGAGTGGCTGGAGGGGCCCACGAGCAGTACTTC; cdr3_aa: CASSLRVAGGAHEQYF
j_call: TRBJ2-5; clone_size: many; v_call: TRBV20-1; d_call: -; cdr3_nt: TGCAGTGCTAGACAGGGGGGGGACTCTCGAGGAGGGACCCAGTACTTC; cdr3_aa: CSARQGGDSRGGTQYF
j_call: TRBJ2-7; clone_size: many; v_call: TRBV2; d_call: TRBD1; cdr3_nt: TGTGCCAGCAGGGTCAGACAGGGGGCGGCCTACGAGCAGTACTTC; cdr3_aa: CASRVRQGAAYEQYF
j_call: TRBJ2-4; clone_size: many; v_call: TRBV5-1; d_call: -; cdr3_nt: TGCGCCAGCAGCTTGCCCCGGGGCAAAGACATTCAGTACTTC; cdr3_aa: CASSLPRGKDIQYF
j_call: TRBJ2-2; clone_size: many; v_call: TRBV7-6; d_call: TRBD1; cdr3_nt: TGTGCCAGCAGCTTAGCGGCGGGACAGGGCAACACCGGGGAGCTGTTTTTT; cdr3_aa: CASSLAAGQGNTGELFF
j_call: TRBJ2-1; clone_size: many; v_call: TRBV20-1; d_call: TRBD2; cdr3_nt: TGCAGTGCTAGAGGACCAGCGGGAATTAGTGAGCAGTTCTTC; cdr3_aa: CSARGPAGISEQFF
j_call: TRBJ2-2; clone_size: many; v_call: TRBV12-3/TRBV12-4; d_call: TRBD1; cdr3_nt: TGTGCCAGCACCGGGACAGGGAAAACCGGGGAGCTGTTTTTT; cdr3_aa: CASTGTGKTGELFF
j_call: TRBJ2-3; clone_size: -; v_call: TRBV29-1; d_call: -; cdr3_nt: TGCAGCGTTGAAAAGGGATCGGATACGCAGTATTTT; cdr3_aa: CSVEKGSDTQYF
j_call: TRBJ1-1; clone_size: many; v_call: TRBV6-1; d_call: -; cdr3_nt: TGTGCCAGCAGACGACAGCAAACGGGGAACACTGAAGCTTTCTTT; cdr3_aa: CASRRQQTGNTEAFF
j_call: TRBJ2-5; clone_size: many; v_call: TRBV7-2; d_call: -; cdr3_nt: TGTGCCAGCAGCGCCCAGGGGGGAGGAGAGACCCAGTACTTC; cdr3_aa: CASSAQGGGETQYF
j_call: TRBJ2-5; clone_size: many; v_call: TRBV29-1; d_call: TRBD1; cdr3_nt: TGCAGCGCAAGACCGGGACAGGGGGGCGAGACCCAGTACTTC; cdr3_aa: CSARPGQGGETQYF
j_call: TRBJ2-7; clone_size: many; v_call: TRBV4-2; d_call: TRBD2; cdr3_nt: TGTGCCAGCAGCCTATCGTTAGCGGGAGAGCTTTACGAGCAGTACTTC; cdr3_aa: CASSLSLAGELYEQYF
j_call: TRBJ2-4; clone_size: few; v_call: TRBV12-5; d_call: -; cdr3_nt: TGTGCTAGTAGCACGGACACGTTGAGGCAGTACTTC; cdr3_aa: CASSTDTLRQYF
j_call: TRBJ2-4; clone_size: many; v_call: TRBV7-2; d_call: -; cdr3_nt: TGTGCCAGCAGCTACGAGGGGAGAGACAAAAACATTCAGTACTTC; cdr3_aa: CASSYEGRDKNIQYF
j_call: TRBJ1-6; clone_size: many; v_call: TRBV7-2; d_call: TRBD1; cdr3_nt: TGTGCCAGCAGCTCCGCGGGACAGGGTTCCGGTTCACCCCTCCACTTT; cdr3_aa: CASSSAGQGSGSPLHF
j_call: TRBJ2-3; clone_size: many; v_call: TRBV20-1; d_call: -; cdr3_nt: TGCAGTGCCGTTTTACCGGTTAGCACAGATACGCAGTATTTT; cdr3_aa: CSAVLPVSTDTQYF